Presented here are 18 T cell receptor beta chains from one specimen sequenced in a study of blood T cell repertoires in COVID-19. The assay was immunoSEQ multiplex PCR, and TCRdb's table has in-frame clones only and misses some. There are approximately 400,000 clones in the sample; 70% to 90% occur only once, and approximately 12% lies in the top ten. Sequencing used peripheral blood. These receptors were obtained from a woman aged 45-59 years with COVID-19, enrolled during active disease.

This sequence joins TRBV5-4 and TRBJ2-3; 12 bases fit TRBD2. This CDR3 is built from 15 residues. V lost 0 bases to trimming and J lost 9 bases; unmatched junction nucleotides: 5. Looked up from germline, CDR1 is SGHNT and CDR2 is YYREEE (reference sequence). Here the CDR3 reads CASSLEGLAGGTQYF. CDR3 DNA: TGTGCCAGCAGCTTGGAGGGACTAGCGGGCGGCACGCAGTATTTT.

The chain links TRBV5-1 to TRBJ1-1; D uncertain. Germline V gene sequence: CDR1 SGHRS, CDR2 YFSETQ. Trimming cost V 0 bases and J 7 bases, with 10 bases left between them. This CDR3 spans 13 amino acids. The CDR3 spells CASSLENSLEAFF. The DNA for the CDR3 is TGCGCCAGCAGCTTGGAAAACAGCCTTGAAGCTTTCTTT.

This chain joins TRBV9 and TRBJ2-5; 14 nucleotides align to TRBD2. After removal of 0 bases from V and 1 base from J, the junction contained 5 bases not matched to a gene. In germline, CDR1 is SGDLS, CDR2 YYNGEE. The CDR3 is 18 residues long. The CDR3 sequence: CASSVEGGLAGGQETQYF. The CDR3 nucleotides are TGTGCCAGCAGCGTAGAAGGTGGACTAGCGGGGGGCCAAGAGACCCAGTACTTC.

The CDR3 loop reads CASRDKTGPGNTIYF. The CDR3, as DNA: TGTGCCAGCAGGGATAAGACAGGTCCAGGAAACACCATATATTTT. This rearrangement joins TRBV2 to TRBJ1-3; possibly TRBD1 for D (6 bases). There are 15 residues in the CDR3. Deletions cut 6 bases from V and 4 bases from J, with 16 bases between. Germline V gene data show CDR1 as SNHLY and CDR2 as FYNNEI.

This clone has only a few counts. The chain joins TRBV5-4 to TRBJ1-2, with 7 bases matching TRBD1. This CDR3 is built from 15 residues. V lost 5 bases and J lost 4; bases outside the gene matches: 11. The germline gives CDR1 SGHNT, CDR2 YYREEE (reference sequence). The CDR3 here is CASRAGSGTVYGYTF. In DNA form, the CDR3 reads TGTGCCAGCAGGGCAGGATCCGGGACAGTCTATGGCTACACCTTC.

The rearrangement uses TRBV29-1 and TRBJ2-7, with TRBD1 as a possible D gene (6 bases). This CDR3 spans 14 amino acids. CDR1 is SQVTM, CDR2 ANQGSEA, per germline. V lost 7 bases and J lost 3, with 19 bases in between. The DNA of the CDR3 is TGCAGCGCTAAGGACTCAGGGGCTGACTACGAGCAGTACTTC. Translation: CSAKDSGADYEQYF.

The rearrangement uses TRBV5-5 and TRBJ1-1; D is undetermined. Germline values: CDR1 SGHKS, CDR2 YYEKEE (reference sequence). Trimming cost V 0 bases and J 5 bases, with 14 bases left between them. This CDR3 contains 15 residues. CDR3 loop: CASSLAGSDGTEAFF. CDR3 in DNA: TGTGCCAGCAGCTTGGCGGGGTCCGACGGGACTGAAGCTTTCTTT.

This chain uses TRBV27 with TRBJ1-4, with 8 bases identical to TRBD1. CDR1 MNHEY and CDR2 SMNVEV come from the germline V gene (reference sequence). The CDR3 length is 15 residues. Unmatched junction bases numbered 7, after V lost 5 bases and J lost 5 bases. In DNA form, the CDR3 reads TGTGCCAGCAGTCCACGGACAGGGCACAATGAAAAACTGTTTTTT. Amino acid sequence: CASSPRTGHNEKLFF. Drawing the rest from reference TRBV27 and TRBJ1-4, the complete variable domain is EAQVTQNPRYLITVTGKKLTVTCSQNMNHEYMSWYRQDPGLGLRQIYYSMNVEVTDKGDVPEGYKVSRKEKRNFPLILESPSPNQTSLYFCASSPRTGHNEKLFFGSGTQLSVL.

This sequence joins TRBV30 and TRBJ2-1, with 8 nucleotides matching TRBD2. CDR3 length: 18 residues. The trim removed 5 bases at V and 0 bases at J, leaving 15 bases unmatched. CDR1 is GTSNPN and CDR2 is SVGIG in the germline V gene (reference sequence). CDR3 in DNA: TGTGCCTGGGCGGGGGGCCAGAGCAAGCTTAACTCCTACAATGAGCAGTTCTTC. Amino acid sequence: CAWAGGQSKLNSYNEQFF.

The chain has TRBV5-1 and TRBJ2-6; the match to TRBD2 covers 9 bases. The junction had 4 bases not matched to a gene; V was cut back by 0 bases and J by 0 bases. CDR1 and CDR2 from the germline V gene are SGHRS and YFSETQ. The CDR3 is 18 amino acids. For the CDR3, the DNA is TGCGCCAGCAGCTTGGCTAGCGGGGTGCTCTCTGGGGCCAACGTCCTGACTTTC. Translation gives CASSLASGVLSGANVLTF.

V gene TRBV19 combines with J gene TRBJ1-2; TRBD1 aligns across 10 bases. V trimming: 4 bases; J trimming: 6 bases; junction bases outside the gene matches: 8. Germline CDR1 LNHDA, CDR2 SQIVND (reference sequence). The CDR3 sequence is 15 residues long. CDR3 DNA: TGTGCCAGTAGTACCACTTGGACAGGGGGGAATGGCTACACCTTC. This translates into CASSTTWTGGNGYTF. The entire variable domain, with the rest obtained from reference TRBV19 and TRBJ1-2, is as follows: DGGITQSPKYLFRKEGQNVTLSCEQNLNHDAMYWYRQDPGQGLRLIYYSQIVNDFQKGDIAEGYSVSREKKESFPLTVTSAQKNPTAFYLCASSTTWTGGNGYTFGSGTRLTVV.

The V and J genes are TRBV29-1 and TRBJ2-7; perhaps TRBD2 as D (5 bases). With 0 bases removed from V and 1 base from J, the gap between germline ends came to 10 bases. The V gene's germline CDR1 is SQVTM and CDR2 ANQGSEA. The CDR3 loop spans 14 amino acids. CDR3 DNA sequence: TGCAGCGTTGAAGATTCCCCGGGATCCTACGAGCAGTACTTC. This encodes CSVEDSPGSYEQYF.

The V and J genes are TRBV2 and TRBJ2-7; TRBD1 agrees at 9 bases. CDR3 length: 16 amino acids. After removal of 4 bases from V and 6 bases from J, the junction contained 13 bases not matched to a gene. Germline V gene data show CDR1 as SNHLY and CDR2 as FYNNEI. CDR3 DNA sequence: TGTGCCAGCAGTGCTCAGCCAGGGACAGGGTTCCGCGAGCAGTACTTC. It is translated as CASSAQPGTGFREQYF.

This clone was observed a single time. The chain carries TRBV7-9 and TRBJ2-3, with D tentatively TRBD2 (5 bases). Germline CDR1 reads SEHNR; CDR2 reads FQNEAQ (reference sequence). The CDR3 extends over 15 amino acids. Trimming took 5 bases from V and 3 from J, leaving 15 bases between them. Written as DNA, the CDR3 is TGTGCCAGCAGCCCCGTCCGGGGAGCAACAGATACGCAGTATTTT. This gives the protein CASSPVRGATDTQYF.

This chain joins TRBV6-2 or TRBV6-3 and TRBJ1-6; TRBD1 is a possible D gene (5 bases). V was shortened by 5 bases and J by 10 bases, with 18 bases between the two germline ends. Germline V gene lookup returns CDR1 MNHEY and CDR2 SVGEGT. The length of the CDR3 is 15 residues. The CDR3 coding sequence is TGTGCCAGCAGTCCCTCAGGCAGGAGGGGATCACCCCTCCACTTT. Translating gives CASSPSGRRGSPLHF.

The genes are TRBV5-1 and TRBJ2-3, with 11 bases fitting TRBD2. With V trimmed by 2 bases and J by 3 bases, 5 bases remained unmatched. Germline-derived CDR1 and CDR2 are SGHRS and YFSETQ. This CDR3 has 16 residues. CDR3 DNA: TGCGCCAGCAGCTTCGTTAGCGGGGGGGAAACAGATACGCAGTATTTT. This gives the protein CASSFVSGGETDTQYF.

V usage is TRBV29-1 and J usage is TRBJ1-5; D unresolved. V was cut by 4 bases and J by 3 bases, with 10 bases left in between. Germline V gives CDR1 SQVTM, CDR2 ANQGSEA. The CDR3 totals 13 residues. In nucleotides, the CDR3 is TGCAGCGTTGGGACGGACTCCAATCAGCCCCAGCATTTT. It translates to CSVGTDSNQPQHF.

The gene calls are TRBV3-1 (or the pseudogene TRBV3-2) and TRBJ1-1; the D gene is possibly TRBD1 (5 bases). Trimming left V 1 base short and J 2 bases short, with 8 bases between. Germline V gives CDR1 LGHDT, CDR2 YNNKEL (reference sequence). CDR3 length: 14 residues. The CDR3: CASSQVDRNTEAFF. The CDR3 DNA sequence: TGTGCCAGCAGCCAAGTCGACAGAAACACTGAAGCTTTCTTT.